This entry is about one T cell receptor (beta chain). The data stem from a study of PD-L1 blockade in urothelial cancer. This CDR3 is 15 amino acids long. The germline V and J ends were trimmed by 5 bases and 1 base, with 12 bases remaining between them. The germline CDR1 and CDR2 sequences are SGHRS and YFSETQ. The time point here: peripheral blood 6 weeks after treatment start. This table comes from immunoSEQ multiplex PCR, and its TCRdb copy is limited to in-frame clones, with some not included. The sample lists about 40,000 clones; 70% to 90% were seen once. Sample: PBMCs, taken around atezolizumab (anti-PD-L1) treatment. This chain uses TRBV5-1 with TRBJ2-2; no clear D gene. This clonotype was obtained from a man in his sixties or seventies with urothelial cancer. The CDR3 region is CASSVRIGNTGELFF. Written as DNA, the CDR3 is TGCGCCAGCAGTGTGAGAATCGGGAACACCGGGGAGCTGTTTTTT.